The clone carrying this TCR beta chain was picked up a small number of times. No antigen is known for it. This sample is drawn from a study of glioma-infiltrating T cells. Study-level findings and limits: Tissue and blood shared very few CDR3 sequences. Gliomas, especially low-grade, showed above-expected tissue-blood divergence; non-neoplastic patients showed below.

Trimming removed 8 bases from V and 3 bases from J; junction bases left unmatched: 3. This CDR3 has 13 amino acids. Germline loops: CDR1 KGHSH, CDR2 LQKENI. TCR alpha and beta CDR3 regions were amplified from RNA using iRepertoire nested multiplex PCR. One-step reverse transcription and amplification started from about 100-400 ng of tissue mRNA or PBMC total RNA. Each CDR3 protein gets one entry after TCRdb re-called the multiplex PCR reads with MiXCR. The profile shows 95,000 to 110,000 distinct CDR3 sequences, 25% to 35% of them singletons. The sequence was obtained from a human donor with low-grade glioma or glioblastoma, undergoing nonglioma brain surgery, or in good health (not recorded which). What was sequenced was glioma tissue, nonneoplastic brain tissue, or PBMCs (not recorded which). This rearrangement joins TRBV18 to TRBJ2-1; TRBD1 agrees at 8 bases. Here the CDR3 reads CASATGGYNEQFF. In DNA form, the CDR3 reads TGTGCCAGCGCTACAGGGGGCTACAATGAGCAGTTCTTC.